One TCR beta chain is described in this entry. These data come from a study of blood T cell repertoires in COVID-19. Across the study: Acute and convalescent COVID-19 specimens originated in the United States, Italy and Spain.

Participants, roughly 18 to 89 years old, spanned some 23 US areas. A case of COVID-19 had been met by exposed participants within 2 weeks before study entry. How the authors handled the data: Using reference gene primer amplification, nucleated cell counts were estimated. Using immunoSEQ multiplex PCR, the repertoire was profiled, and TCRdb retains in-frame clones only, with some absent. V, J and clone size are taken as reported in that table, and D and trimming were inferred from the DNA itself. The data contain 280,000 or so clones, roughly 90% of them singletons. The CDR3 length is 15 residues. The V gene end was trimmed by 5 bases and the J gene end by 4 bases; junction bases not matched to a gene: 6. Germline lookup yields CDR1 LNHNV and CDR2 YYDKDF (reference sequence).

This clonotype originated in a woman aged 45-65 years who had been exposed to COVID-19. Material: PBMCs or T cells enriched from blood (not recorded which). This chain joins TRBV15 and TRBJ1-4; 8 positions agree with TRBD1. The CDR3 nucleotides are TGTGCCACCAGCGTCGGACAGGGTGATAATGAAAAACTGTTTTTT. This encodes CATSVGQGDNEKLFF.